A selection of T cell receptor beta chains follows, all from one sample in a study of identifying expanded T cells in peripheral blood. Measured with immunoSEQ multiplex PCR; TCRdb has only the in-frame clones, and not every one. The profile shows about 110,000 clones, around 89% of them singletons. The sequencing sample was made of blood. Source of these receptors: a person aged 18 to 75 in good health. Each CDR3 is given with its conserved first and last residue. A D gene is named only where the DNA matches it firmly. The size entry is marked missing in some rows and otherwise reads once, few, many or a size class.

clone size	J gene	V gene	D gene	CDR3 length	CDR3 protein	CDR3 DNA
-	TRBJ2-7	TRBV19	-	13	CASSRDGLYEQYF	TGTGCCAGTAGCCGGGACGGACTCTACGAGCAGTACTTC
-	TRBJ2-7	TRBV28	-	12	CASRAEPYEQYF	TGTGCCAGCAGGGCAGAGCCCTACGAGCAGTACTTC
-	TRBJ2-4	TRBV19	-	15	CASSLPGLAKNIQYF	TGTGCCAGTAGTCTCCCCGGGTTAGCCAAAAACATTCAGTACTTC
-	TRBJ1-2	TRBV15	-	16	CATSRDRGQGLYGYTF	TGTGCCACCAGCAGAGATCGGGGGCAGGGACTATATGGCTACACCTTC
-	TRBJ1-2	TRBV4-1	-	15	CASSQDWSSRGGYTF	TGCGCCAGCAGCCAAGATTGGTCCAGTAGGGGTGGCTACACCTTC
-	TRBJ2-3	TRBV7-7	-	14	CASSLHSAAEAQYF	TGTGCCAGCAGCCTACACTCCGCCGCCGAGGCGCAGTATTTT
-	TRBJ1-5	TRBV5-1	TRBD1	14	CASSLDRLNQPQHF	TGCGCCAGCAGCCTGGACAGGTTAAATCAGCCCCAGCATTTT
-	TRBJ2-2	TRBV7-7	-	21	CASSPQLPTPGTESNTGELFF	TGTGCCAGCAGCCCCCAGTTACCTACACCCGGGACGGAGTCGAACACCGGGGAGCTGTTTTTT
-	TRBJ2-7	TRBV7-9	-	10	CASGGFEQYF	TGTGCCAGCGGGGGTTTCGAGCAGTACTTC
-	TRBJ1-6	TRBV4-2	TRBD1	18	CASSRGSGPTGGSSPLHF	TGTGCCAGCAGCCGAGGATCTGGACCGACAGGGGGCAGTTCACCCCTCCACTTT
-	TRBJ1-1	TRBV30	-	16	CAWMRGGGVYWDEAFF	TGTGCCTGGATGAGGGGTGGCGGGGTTTATTGGGATGAAGCTTTCTTT
-	TRBJ2-5	TRBV5-3	TRBD1	19	CARRLVPSDRASWGETQYF	TGTGCCAGAAGATTGGTCCCCTCGGACAGGGCTTCGTGGGGAGAGACCCAGTACTTC
-	TRBJ2-2	TRBV7-8	TRBD1	18	CASSSVRRGLSRAGELFF	TGTGCCAGCAGTTCCGTCCGCAGGGGGCTTTCCCGGGCCGGGGAGCTGTTTTTT
-	TRBJ2-4	TRBV14	-	12	CASSQDLNIQYF	TGTGCCAGCAGCCAAGATCTGAACATTCAGTACTTC
once	TRBJ2-7	TRBV10-3	-	13	CAISVGVAREQYF	TGTGCCATCAGTGTGGGGGTGGCGAGGGAGCAGTACTTC